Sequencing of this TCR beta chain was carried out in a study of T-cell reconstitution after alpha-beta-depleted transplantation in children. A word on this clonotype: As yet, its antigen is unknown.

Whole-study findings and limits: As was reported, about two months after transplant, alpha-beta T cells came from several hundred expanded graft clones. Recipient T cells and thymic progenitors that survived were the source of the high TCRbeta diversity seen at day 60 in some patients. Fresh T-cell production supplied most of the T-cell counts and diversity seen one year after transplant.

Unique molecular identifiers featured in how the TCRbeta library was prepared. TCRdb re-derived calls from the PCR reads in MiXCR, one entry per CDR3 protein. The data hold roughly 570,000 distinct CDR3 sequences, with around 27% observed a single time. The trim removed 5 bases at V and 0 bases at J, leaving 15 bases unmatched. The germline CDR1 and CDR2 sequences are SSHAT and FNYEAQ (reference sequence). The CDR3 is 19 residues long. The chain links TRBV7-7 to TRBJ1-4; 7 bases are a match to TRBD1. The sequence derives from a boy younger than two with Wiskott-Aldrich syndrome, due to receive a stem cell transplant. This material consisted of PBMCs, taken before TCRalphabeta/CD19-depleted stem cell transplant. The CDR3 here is CASSVRGVPSPATNEKLFF. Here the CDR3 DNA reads TGTGCCAGCAGCGTCAGGGGGGTGCCCTCACCTGCAACTAATGAAAAACTGTTTTTT. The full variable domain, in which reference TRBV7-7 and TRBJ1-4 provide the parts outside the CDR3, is GAGVSQSPRYKVTKRGQDVTLRCDPISSHATLYWYQQALGQGPEFLTYFNYEAQPDKSGLPSDRFSAERPEGSISTLTIQRTEQRDSAMYRCASSVRGVPSPATNEKLFFGSGTQLSVL.